This is a list of T cell receptor beta chains from one sample in a study of blood T cells in healthy people across ages. In TCRdb, the 5' RACE reads were re-called with MiXCR into one record per CDR3 protein. The sample yields 1.5 million to 1.8 million distinct CDR3 sequences, approximately 42% seen once. The sample taken for sequencing was blood. The receptors were sampled from a young woman in good health. Both conserved end residues are trimmed from each CDR3. Each record gives: V gene, CDR3 length, J gene, CDR3 protein.

TRBV18,13,TRBJ2-1,ASSPARALYNEQF
TRBV6-2/TRBV6-3,12,TRBJ2-7,ASRGTFVSYEQY
TRBV4-2,15,TRBJ1-2,ASSQVGAQPGYYGYT
TRBV4-1,14,TRBJ1-2,ASSQSIGMSGSGYT
TRBV11-2,13,TRBJ2-3,ASSFTGVGTDTQY
TRBV5-1,13,TRBJ2-3,ASSLVDPVKDTQY
TRBV29-1,9,TRBJ1-2,SVVGAEGYT
TRBV20-1,10,NA,SAEVGGETQY
TRBV21-1,18,TRBJ2-7,ASSKGCSGRSNQASYEQY
TRBV3-1,13,TRBJ2-6,ASSQDRPGANVLT
TRBV18,11,TRBJ1-1,ASSHGTKTEAF
TRBV12-3/TRBV12-4,13,TRBJ1-2,ASSETPLSDYGYT
TRBV28,12,TRBJ2-5,ASSLSTGSETQY
TRBV4-3,13,TRBJ2-2,ASSQEDAVVGELF